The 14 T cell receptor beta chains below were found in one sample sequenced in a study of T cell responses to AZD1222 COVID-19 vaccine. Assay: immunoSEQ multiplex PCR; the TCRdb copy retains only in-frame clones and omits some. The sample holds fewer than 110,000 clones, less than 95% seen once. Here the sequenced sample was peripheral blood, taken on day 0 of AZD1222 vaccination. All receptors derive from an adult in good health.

The CDR3 protein is CATSDTGTSPYNEQFF. The CDR3 DNA reads TGTGCCACCAGTGACACCGGGACCTCCCCCTACAATGAGCAGTTCTTC. The chain combines TRBV24-1 with TRBJ2-1; TRBD1 or TRBD2 may be the D gene (5 bases each). Germline lookup yields CDR1 KGHDR and CDR2 SFDVKD. Trimming cost V 4 bases and J 2 bases, with 14 bases left between them. The CDR3 runs to 16 residues.

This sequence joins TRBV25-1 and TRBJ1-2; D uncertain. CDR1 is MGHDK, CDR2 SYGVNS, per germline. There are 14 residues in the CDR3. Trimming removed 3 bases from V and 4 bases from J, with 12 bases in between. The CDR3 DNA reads TGTGCCAGCAGTGACCCGGGTCCGGGCTATGGCTACACCTTC. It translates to CASSDPGPGYGYTF.

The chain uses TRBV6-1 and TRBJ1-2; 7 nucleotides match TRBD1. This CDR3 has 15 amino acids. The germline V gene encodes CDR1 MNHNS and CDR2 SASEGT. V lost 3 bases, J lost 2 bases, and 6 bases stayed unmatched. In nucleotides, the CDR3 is TGTGCCAGCAGTGAGGGCAGGGGGGGCAACTATGGCTACACCTTC. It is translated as CASSEGRGGNYGYTF.

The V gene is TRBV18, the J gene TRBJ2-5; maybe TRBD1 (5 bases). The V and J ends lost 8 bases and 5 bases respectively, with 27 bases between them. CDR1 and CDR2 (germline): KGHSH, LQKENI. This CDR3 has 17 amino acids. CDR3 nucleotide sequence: TGTGCCAGCCAGATCACCCAGGCAGGGTATGCGAGGGAGACCCAGTACTTC. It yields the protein CASQITQAGYARETQYF.

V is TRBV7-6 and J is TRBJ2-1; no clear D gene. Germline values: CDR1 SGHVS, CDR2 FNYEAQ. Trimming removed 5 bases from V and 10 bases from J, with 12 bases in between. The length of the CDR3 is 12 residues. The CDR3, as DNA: TGTGCCAGCAGCCTTATGGCACGAGAGCAGTTCTTC. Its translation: CASSLMAREQFF. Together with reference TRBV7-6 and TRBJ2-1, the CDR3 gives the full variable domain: GAGVSQSPRYKVTKRGQDVALRCDPISGHVSLYWYRQALGQGPEFLTYFNYEAQQDKSGLPNDRFSAERPEGSISTLTIQRTEQRDSAMYRCASSLMAREQFFGPGTRLTVL.

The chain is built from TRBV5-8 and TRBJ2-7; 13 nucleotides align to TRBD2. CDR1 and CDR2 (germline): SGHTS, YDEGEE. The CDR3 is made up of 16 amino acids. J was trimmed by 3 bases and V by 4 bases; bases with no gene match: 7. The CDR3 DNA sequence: TGTGCCAGCAGCAAGGGACTAGCGGGGAACGACTACGAGCAGTACTTC. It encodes CASSKGLAGNDYEQYF.

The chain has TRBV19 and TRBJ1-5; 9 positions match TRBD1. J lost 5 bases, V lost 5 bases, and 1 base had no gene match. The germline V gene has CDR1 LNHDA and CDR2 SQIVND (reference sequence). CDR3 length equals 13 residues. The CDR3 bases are TGTGCCAGTAGTTACAGGGGGCATCAGCCCCAGCATTTT. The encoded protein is CASSYRGHQPQHF.

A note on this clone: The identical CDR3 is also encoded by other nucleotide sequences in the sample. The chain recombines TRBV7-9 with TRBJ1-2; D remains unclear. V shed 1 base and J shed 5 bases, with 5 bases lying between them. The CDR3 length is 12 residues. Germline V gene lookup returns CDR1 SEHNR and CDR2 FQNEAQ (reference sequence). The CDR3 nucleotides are TGTGCCAGCAGCTTAGAAGGGTATGGCTACACCTTC. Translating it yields CASSLEGYGYTF. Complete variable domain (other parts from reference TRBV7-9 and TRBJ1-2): DTGVSQNPRHKITKRGQNVTFRCDPISEHNRLYWYRQTLGQGPEFLTYFQNEAQLEKSRLLSDRFSAERPKGSFSTLEIQRTEQGDSAMYLCASSLEGYGYTFGSGTRLTVV.

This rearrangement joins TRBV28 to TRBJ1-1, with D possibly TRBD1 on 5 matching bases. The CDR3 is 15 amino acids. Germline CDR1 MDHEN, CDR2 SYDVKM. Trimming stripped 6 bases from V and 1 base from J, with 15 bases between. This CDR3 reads CASSRLREGNTEAFF. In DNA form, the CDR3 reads TGTGCCAGCAGCCGCCTCAGGGAGGGGAACACTGAAGCTTTCTTT.

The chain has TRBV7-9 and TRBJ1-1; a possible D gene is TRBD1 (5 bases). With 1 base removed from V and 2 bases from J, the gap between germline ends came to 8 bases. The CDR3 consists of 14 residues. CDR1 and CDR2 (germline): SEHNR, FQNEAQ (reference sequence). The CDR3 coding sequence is TGTGCCAGCAGCTTAGGGACAACTAACACTGAAGCTTTCTTT. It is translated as CASSLGTTNTEAFF.

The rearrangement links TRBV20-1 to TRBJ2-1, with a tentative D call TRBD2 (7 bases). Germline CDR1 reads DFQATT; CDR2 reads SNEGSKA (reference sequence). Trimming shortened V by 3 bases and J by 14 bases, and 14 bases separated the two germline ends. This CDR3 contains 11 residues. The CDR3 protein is CSARDSGMEFF. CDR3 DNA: TGCAGTGCTAGGGACAGCGGGATGGAGTTCTTC.

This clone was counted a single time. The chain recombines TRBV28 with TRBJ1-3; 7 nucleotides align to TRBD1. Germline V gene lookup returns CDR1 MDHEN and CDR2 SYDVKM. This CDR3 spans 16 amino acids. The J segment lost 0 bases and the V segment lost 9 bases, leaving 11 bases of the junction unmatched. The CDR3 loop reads CARANRGSHSGNTIYF. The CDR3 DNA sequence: TGTGCCAGAGCTAACAGGGGCTCGCACTCTGGAAACACCATATATTTT. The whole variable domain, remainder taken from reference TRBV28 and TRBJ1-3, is DVKVTQSSRYLVKRTGEKVFLECVQDMDHENMFWYRQDPGLGLRLIYFSYDVKMKEKGDIPEGYSVSREKKERFSLILESASTNQTSMYLCARANRGSHSGNTIYFGEGSWLTVV.

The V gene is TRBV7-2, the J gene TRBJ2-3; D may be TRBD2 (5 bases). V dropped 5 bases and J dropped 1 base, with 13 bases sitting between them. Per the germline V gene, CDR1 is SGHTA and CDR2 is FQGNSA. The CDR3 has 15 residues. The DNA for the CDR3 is TGTGCCAGCAGCCAAGGAATGAGGGGCACAGATACGCAGTATTTT. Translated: CASSQGMRGTDTQYF.

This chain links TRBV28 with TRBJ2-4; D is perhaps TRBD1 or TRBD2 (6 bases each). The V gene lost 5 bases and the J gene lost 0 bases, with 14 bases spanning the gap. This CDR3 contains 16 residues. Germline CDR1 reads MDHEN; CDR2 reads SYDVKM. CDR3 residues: CASSLTGTGAKNIQYF. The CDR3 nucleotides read TGTGCCAGCAGTCTAACAGGGACTGGAGCCAAAAACATTCAGTACTTC.